This T cell receptor beta chain was observed in a study of blood T cell repertoires in COVID-19. Study background: Acute-phase and convalescent COVID-19 samples originated in the United States, Italy and Spain.

Authors' analysis steps: Amplification with reference gene primers provided the estimates of nucleated cell counts. Assay: immunoSEQ multiplex PCR; the TCRdb copy retains only in-frame clones and omits some. That table supplies the V and J calls and clone size; D and trimming were determined from the DNA. The repertoire includes around 270,000 clones, around nine tenths of them detected once, and about 10% sits in the top ten. CDR3 length equals 13 residues. The germline V and J ends were trimmed by 7 bases and 3 bases, with 13 bases remaining between them. Germline V gene data show CDR1 as SNHLY and CDR2 as FYNNEI.

The chain carries TRBV2 and TRBJ2-7; tentatively, D is TRBD1 (6 bases). The material sequenced was peripheral blood. The sequence derives from a man aged 35 to 55 who had recovered from COVID-19. In DNA, the CDR3 is TGTGCCAGCACCAGGACAGCGAGCTACGAGCAGTACTTC. Protein sequence: CASTRTASYEQYF.